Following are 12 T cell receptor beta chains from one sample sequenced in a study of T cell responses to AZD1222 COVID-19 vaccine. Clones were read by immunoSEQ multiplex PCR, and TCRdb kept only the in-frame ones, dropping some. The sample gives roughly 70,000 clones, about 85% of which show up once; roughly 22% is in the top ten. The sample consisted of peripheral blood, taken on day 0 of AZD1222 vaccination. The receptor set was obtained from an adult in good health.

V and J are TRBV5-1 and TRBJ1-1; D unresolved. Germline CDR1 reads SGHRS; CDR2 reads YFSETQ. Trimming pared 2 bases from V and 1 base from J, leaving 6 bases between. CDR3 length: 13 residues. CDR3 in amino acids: CASSFRENTEAFF. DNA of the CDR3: TGCGCCAGCAGCTTCAGAGAGAACACTGAAGCTTTCTTT.

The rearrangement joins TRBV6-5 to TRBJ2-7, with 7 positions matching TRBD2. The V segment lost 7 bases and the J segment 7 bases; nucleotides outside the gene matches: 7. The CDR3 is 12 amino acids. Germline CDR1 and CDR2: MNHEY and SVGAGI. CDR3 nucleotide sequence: TGTGCCAGCACAGGACTAGAAGGTGAGCAGTACTTC. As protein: CASTGLEGEQYF.

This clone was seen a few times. CDR3 bases: TGCGCCAGCAGCATAGGGACAGGGGAGACCTACGAGCAGTACTTC. Encoded protein: CASSIGTGETYEQYF. V gene TRBV5-1 combines with J gene TRBJ2-7; 10 nucleotides agree with TRBD1. This CDR3 contains 15 residues. Germline lookup yields CDR1 SGHRS and CDR2 YFSETQ. Germline trimming cut 4 bases from V and 2 bases from J; bases unmatched to any gene: 6.

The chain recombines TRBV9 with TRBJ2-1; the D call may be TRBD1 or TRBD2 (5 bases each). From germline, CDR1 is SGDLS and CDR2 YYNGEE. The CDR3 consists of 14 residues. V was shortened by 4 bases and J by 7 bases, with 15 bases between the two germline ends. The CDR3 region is CASSLRGAGNEQFF. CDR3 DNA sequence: TGTGCCAGCAGCTTGAGGGGTGCCGGGAATGAGCAGTTCTTC.

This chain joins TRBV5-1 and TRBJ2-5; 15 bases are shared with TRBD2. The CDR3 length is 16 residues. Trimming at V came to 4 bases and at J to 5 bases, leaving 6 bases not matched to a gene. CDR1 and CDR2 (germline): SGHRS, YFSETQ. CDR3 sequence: CASSMGLAGGEETQYF. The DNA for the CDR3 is TGCGCCAGCAGCATGGGACTAGCGGGAGGTGAGGAGACCCAGTACTTC.

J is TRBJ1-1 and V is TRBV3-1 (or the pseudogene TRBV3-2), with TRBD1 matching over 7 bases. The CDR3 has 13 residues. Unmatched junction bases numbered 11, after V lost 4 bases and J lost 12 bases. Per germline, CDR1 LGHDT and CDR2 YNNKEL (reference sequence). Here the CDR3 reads CASSLGDRDSTFF. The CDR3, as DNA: TGTGCCAGCAGCCTCGGTGACAGGGATTCTACTTTCTTT.

The CDR3 nucleotides are TGTGCCAGCTCAGGACAGGTGATGGAGACCCAGTACTTC. Its translation: CASSGQVMETQYF. The chain uses TRBV7-8 and TRBJ2-5; 7 nucleotides line up with TRBD1. CDR1 and CDR2 (germline): SGHVS, FQNEAQ. This CDR3 spans 13 amino acids. With V trimmed by 8 bases and J by 5 bases, 8 bases remained unmatched.

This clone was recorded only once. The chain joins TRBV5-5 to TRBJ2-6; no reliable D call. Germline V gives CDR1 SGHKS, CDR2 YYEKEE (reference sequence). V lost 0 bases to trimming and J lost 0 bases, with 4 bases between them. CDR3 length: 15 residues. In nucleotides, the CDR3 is TGTGCCAGCAGCTTGGCCTCCTCTGGGGCCAACGTCCTGACTTTC. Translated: CASSLASSGANVLTF.

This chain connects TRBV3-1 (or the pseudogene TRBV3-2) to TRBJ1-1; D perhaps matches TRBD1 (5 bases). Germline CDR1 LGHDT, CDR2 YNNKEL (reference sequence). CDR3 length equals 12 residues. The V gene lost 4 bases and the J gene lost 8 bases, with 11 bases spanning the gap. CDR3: CASSRPGPEAFF. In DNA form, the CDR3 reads TGTGCCAGCAGCCGCCCGGGGCCGGAAGCTTTCTTT.

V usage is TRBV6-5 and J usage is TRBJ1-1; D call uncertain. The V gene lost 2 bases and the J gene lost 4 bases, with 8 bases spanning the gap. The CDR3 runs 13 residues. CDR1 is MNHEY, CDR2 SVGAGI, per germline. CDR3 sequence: CASSYATTTEAFF. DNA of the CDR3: TGTGCCAGCAGTTACGCGACAACCACTGAAGCTTTCTTT.

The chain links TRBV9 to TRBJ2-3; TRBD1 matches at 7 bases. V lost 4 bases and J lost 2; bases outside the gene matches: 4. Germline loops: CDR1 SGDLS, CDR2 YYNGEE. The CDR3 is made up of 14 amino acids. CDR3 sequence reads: CASSFQGDTDTQYF. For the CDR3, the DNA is TGTGCCAGCAGCTTCCAGGGGGACACAGATACGCAGTATTTT.

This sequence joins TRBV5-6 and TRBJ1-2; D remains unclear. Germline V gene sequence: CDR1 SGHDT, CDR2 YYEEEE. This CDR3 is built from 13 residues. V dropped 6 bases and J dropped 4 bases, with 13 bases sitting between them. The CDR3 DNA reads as TGTGCCAGCACTCATCCACCGAGCTATGGCTACACCTTC. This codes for CASTHPPSYGYTF.